This T cell receptor (beta chain) was observed in a study of shared clonotypes between healthy human individuals. DNA at 150 to 200 ng, tens of thousands of T cell genomes, went into sorted-subset replicate PCRs. Generated by immunoSEQ multiplex PCR, the TCRdb table keeps only in-frame clones and is missing some. This sample has over 2,000,000 clones, with just under 95% found just once. This CDR3 region has 10 residues. Trimming cost V 2 bases and J 6 bases, with 2 bases left between them. CDR1 and CDR2 from the germline V gene are SNHLY and FYNNEI. This clone has only a few counts. It was CD45RO-negative cells, positively selected for CCR7, that made up naive CD8 cells, with terminally differentiated effector memory CD45RA+ cells excluded.

The receptor was isolated from a man younger than 35 in good health. Some clones in this sample may be carry-over from other donors' samples. Input material: naive CD8+ T cells from PBMCs. The genes are TRBV2 and TRBJ2-7; D remains ambiguous. The CDR3 sequence: CASSEFEQYF. DNA of the CDR3: TGTGCCAGCAGTGAATTCGAGCAGTACTTC.